This TCR beta chain derives from a study of OX40 agonist ivuxolimab in advanced cancers. In the case of this clone: The antigen remains unidentified.

Trimming removed 7 bases from V and 7 bases from J; junction bases left unmatched: 8. CDR1 and CDR2 (germline): MDHEN, SYDVKM. This CDR3 has 15 residues. The table came from immunoSEQ multiplex PCR; TCRdb's copy has only in-frame clones and leaves some out. The sample shows about 55,000 clones, 88% of them seen only once. Regarding the study as a whole: At doses 0.1 to 3.0 mg/kg, CD4+ and CD8+ clones expanded.

Autoimmune disease history or systemic immunosuppression meant exclusion. This clonotype was obtained from an adult with an advanced solid tumor such as melanoma, head and neck, liver or kidney cancer. Specimen: CD4+ or CD8+ T cells sorted from blood, collected in a trial of the OX40 agonist ivuxolimab. This chain uses TRBV28 with TRBJ1-6; the match to TRBD1 covers 9 bases. This chain's CDR3 is CASTGQGFYNSPLHF. The CDR3, as DNA: TGTGCCAGCACGGGACAGGGCTTCTACAATTCACCCCTCCACTTT.